The 18 T cell receptor beta chains presented below share a single source sample, sequenced in a study of T cell clones after liver transplantation. Clones were read by immunoSEQ multiplex PCR, and TCRdb kept only the in-frame ones, dropping some. The data contain 55,000 to 75,000 clones, 70% of them singletons. The specimen was CD4+ T cells from blood, collected at the roughly 15-month timepoint. These receptors originate from a human patient who received a liver transplant. Some T cells here may be from the graft donor.

The chain is built from TRBV5-6 and TRBJ1-4; 10 nucleotides match TRBD1. Trimming removed 0 bases from V and 6 bases from J; junction bases left unmatched: 2. The CDR3 is made up of 15 amino acids. Germline V gene data show CDR1 as SGHDT and CDR2 as YYEEEE. The CDR3 sequence: CASSLAGTGDEKLFF. CDR3 DNA sequence: TGTGCCAGCAGCTTGGCCGGGACAGGGGATGAAAAACTGTTTTTT.

The chain is built from TRBV5-4 and TRBJ2-5, with D perhaps TRBD2 (6 bases). The germline gives CDR1 SGHNT, CDR2 YYREEE (reference sequence). Trimming shortened V by 3 bases and J by 2 bases, and 17 bases separated the two germline ends. The CDR3 spans 16 residues. The CDR3 reads CASSSPREAGQETQYF. In DNA form, the CDR3 reads TGTGCCAGCAGCTCCCCAAGGGAGGCGGGACAAGAGACCCAGTACTTC.

V is TRBV30 and J is TRBJ1-2; 9 bases are a match to TRBD1. The CDR3 runs to 15 residues. V shed 2 bases and J 2 bases; nucleotides not matched to a gene: 6. Per the germline V gene, CDR1 is GTSNPN and CDR2 is SVGIG (reference sequence). CDR3 protein: CAWSFKDRGNYGYTF. DNA of the CDR3: TGTGCCTGGAGTTTTAAGGACAGGGGCAACTATGGCTACACCTTC.

This chain connects TRBV27 to TRBJ1-3, with a possible D match to TRBD1 (6 bases). This CDR3 is 14 amino acids long. Germline loops: CDR1 MNHEY, CDR2 SMNVEV (reference sequence). V was trimmed by 7 bases and J by 1 base, leaving 11 bases between them. DNA for the CDR3: TGTGCCAGCAAAAGGGGGGGTTCTGGAAACACCATATATTTT. Amino acid sequence: CASKRGGSGNTIYF.

V is TRBV5-1 and J is TRBJ1-1; unclear D gene. CDR1 and CDR2 (germline): SGHRS, YFSETQ. V dropped 0 bases and J dropped 2 bases, with 11 bases sitting between them. This CDR3 contains 15 residues. The CDR3 nucleotides are TGCGCCAGCAGCTTGGTTGGGTCATCAAACACTGAAGCTTTCTTT. Encoded protein: CASSLVGSSNTEAFF.

This sequence joins TRBV30 and TRBJ1-2; 7 nucleotides agree with TRBD1. Germline CDR1 and CDR2: GTSNPN and SVGIG (reference sequence). This CDR3 has 13 residues. Trimming removed 0 bases from V and 7 bases from J; junction bases left unmatched: 5. The CDR3 DNA reads as TGTGCCTGGAGTGTAAGGGCAGGGGGTGGCTACACCTTC. It is translated as CAWSVRAGGGYTF. Full variable domain (rest looked up from reference TRBV30 and TRBJ1-2): SQTIHQWPATLVQPVGSPLSLECTVEGTSNPNLYWYRQAAGRGLQLLFYSVGIGQISSEVPQNLSASRPQDRQFILSSKKLLLSDSGFYLCAWSVRAGGGYTFGSGTRLTVV.

This chain joins TRBV11-3 and TRBJ2-1; TRBD1 might be the D (5 bases). CDR1 SGHNT and CDR2 YENEEA come from the germline V gene. The CDR3 covers 14 residues. V dropped 6 bases and J dropped 0 bases, with 9 bases sitting between them. DNA of the CDR3: TGTGCCAGCAGGAAAGACAGCTCCTACAATGAGCAGTTCTTC. Translating it yields CASRKDSSYNEQFF.

V and J are TRBV7-2 and TRBJ1-1; 8 bases line up with TRBD1. This CDR3 has 15 amino acids. The germline V gene encodes CDR1 SGHTA and CDR2 FQGNSA. V gave up 5 bases and J gave up 1 base; unmatched junction bases: 6. CDR3 sequence reads: CASSAGTGGNTEAFF. In nucleotides, the CDR3 is TGTGCCAGCAGCGCCGGAACAGGGGGGAACACTGAAGCTTTCTTT. Full variable domain (missing parts from reference TRBV7-2 and TRBJ1-1): GAGVSQSPSNKVTEKGKDVELRCDPISGHTALYWYRQSLGQGLEFLIYFQGNSAPDKSGLPSDRFSAERTGGSVSTLTIQRTQQEDSAVYLCASSAGTGGNTEAFFGQGTRLTVV.

This sequence joins TRBV13 and TRBJ1-1, with no clear D. Germline assignment: CDR1 PRHDT and CDR2 FYEKMQ (reference sequence). V lost 0 bases to trimming and J lost 5 bases, with 10 bases between them. This CDR3 is 14 amino acids long. Written as DNA, the CDR3 is TGTGCCAGCAGCTTAGGCCTATTGGAGACTGAAGCTTTCTTT. Translating gives CASSLGLLETEAFF.

This chain connects TRBV27 to TRBJ2-4; tentatively, D is TRBD1 (6 bases). The CDR3 has 14 amino acids. Germline CDR1 reads MNHEY; CDR2 reads SMNVEV (reference sequence). Trimming left V 5 bases short and J 5 bases short, with 13 bases between. CDR3 coding DNA: TGTGCCAGCAGTCGACAGGCCCAGGAAAACATTCAGTACTTC. Translated: CASSRQAQENIQYF.

The V call is TRBV5-4, the J call TRBJ2-3, with 9 bases aligning to TRBD2. Germline V gene sequence: CDR1 SGHNT, CDR2 YYREEE (reference sequence). J was trimmed by 3 bases and V by 3 bases; bases with no gene match: 5. CDR3 length: 15 residues. The CDR3 sequence: CASSSLAGRTDTQYF. The CDR3 DNA is TGTGCCAGCAGCTCCCTAGCGGGAAGGACAGATACGCAGTATTTT.

This clone occurred once. The chain couples TRBV27 to TRBJ2-2; D is ambiguous. Germline V CDR1 and CDR2: MNHEY, SMNVEV (reference sequence). Trimming cost V 7 bases and J 1 base, with 4 bases left between them. The CDR3 extends over 12 amino acids. The CDR3 protein is CASKGNTGELFF. CDR3 coding DNA: TGTGCCAGCAAGGGGAACACCGGGGAGCTGTTTTTT.

The chain is built from TRBV19 and TRBJ2-2; D may be TRBD2 (6 bases). Germline CDR1 LNHDA, CDR2 SQIVND (reference sequence). The CDR3 is made up of 15 amino acids. Trimming took off 4 bases at V and 6 bases at J, with 15 bases between the two ends. The CDR3 protein is CASSNLGGIPGELFF. CDR3 sequence (DNA): TGTGCCAGTAGTAACCTGGGCGGGATACCCGGGGAGCTGTTTTTT.

The chain combines TRBV7-8 with TRBJ2-3; 7 nucleotides align to TRBD1. CDR1 is SGHVS and CDR2 is FQNEAQ in the germline V gene. V was pared by 2 bases and J by 2 bases, with 4 bases of the junction left unmatched. The CDR3 totals 15 residues. Written as DNA, the CDR3 is TGTGCCAGCAGCTTATCTACAGGGGTCACAGATACGCAGTATTTT. Its protein is CASSLSTGVTDTQYF.

V gene TRBV29-1 combines with J gene TRBJ2-1; TRBD1 agrees at 7 bases. The V gene's germline CDR1 is SQVTM and CDR2 ANQGSEA. J gave up 3 bases and V 7 bases, and 15 bases lay outside the gene matches. This CDR3 has 16 amino acids. CDR3 sequence (DNA): TGCAGCGCTGCAAAAGGGACAGTCGGCCGCTACAATGAGCAGTTCTTC. This translates into CSAAKGTVGRYNEQFF.

The chain couples TRBV5-6 to TRBJ2-7, with TRBD1 identical over 9 bases. V shed 0 bases, J shed 0 bases, and the junction held 1 base outside the gene matches. CDR1 SGHDT and CDR2 YYEEEE come from the germline V gene. This CDR3 has 15 amino acids. CDR3 DNA sequence: TGTGCCAGCAGCTTGGGGGGACAGGGCTCCTACGAGCAGTACTTC. This translates into CASSLGGQGSYEQYF.

The gene calls are TRBV28 and TRBJ2-7; TRBD1 matches at 10 bases. The J segment lost 4 bases and the V segment lost 4 bases, leaving 13 bases of the junction unmatched. Germline V lookup: CDR1 MDHEN, CDR2 SYDVKM. The CDR3 spans 17 residues. The CDR3 sequence is CASSSSGTGVGMYEQYF. DNA for the CDR3: TGTGCCAGCAGTTCATCCGGGACAGGGGTCGGAATGTACGAGCAGTACTTC.

This clone was seen only once. The J gene is TRBJ1-1, the V gene TRBV19; TRBD1 is a possible D gene (6 bases). There are 14 residues in the CDR3. Germline lookup yields CDR1 LNHDA and CDR2 SQIVND (reference sequence). Trimming took off 5 bases at V and 9 bases at J, with 19 bases between the two ends. The CDR3 DNA reads TGTGCCAGTAGTGCCCTCACCGGGACAAGCAAAGCTTTCTTT. Amino acids: CASSALTGTSKAFF.